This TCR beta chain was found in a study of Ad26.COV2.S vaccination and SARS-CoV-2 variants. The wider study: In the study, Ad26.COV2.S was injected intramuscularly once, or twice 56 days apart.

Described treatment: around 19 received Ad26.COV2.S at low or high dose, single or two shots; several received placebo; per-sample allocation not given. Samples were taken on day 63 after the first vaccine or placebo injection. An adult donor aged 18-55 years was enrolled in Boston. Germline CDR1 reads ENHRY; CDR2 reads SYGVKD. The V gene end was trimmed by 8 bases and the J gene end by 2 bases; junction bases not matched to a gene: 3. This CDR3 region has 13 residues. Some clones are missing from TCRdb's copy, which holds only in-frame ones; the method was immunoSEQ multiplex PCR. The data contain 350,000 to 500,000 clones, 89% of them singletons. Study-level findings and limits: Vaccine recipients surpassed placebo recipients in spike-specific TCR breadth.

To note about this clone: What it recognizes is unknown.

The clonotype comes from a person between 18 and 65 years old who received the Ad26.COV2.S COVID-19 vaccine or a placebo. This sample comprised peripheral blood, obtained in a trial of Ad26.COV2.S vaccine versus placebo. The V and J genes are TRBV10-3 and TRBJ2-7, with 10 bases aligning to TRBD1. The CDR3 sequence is CAIGTGETYEQYF. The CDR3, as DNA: TGTGCCATCGGGACAGGGGAGACCTACGAGCAGTACTTC.